One sample yielded the 28 T cell receptor beta chains listed below, sequenced in a study of CD8 T cells in ankylosing spondylitis. Each CDR3 protein gets one entry after TCRdb re-called the 5' RACE reads with MiXCR. This table holds some 150,000 distinct CDR3 sequences, roughly 44% found once. The sequencing input was synovial fluid, either unsorted or a sorted T cell fraction (not recorded which). These receptors came from a male donor with ankylosing spondylitis.

The chain employs TRBV27 and TRBJ2-1; either TRBD1 or TRBD2 may fit D (5 bases each). The CDR3 covers 18 residues. Germline CDR1 MNHEY, CDR2 SMNVEV (reference sequence). The V end lost 4 bases, the J end lost 3 bases, and 22 bases lay between the germline ends. CDR3 residues: CASSSGNGYYGVYNEQFF. The DNA of the CDR3 is TGTGCCAGCAGTTCAGGGAACGGATACTACGGGGTCTACAATGAGCAGTTCTTC.

The V gene is TRBV12-3 or TRBV12-4, the J gene TRBJ2-1, with 8 positions matching TRBD2. V gave up 5 bases and J gave up 4 bases; unmatched junction bases: 7. The length of the CDR3 is 15 residues. The DNA for the CDR3 is TGTGCCAGCAGTGTAGGGACTAGGAAGTACAATGAGCAGTTCTTC. Its translation is CASSVGTRKYNEQFF.

V is TRBV6-2 or TRBV6-3 and J is TRBJ1-4, with D possibly matching TRBD1 (5 bases). The CDR3 is made up of 14 amino acids. Trimming removed 4 bases at V and 4 bases at J, with 10 bases between. Germline V gives CDR1 MNHEY, CDR2 SVGEGT. The CDR3 region is CASSSGRLNEKLFF. Here the CDR3 DNA reads TGTGCCAGCAGTTCGGGACGGCTTAATGAAAAACTGTTTTTT.

This chain links TRBV2 with TRBJ1-4, with a tentative D call TRBD1 (6 bases). V lost 6 bases, J lost 2 bases, and 19 bases lay in between. The V gene's germline CDR1 is SNHLY and CDR2 FYNNEI. The CDR3 extends over 17 amino acids. The CDR3 sequence is CASSKRGRGGTNEKLFF. The DNA of the CDR3 is TGTGCCAGCAGCAAAAGGGGCAGGGGAGGGACTAATGAAAAACTGTTTTTT.

The rearrangement uses TRBV13 and TRBJ2-1; D unclear. Germline CDR1 PRHDT, CDR2 FYEKMQ (reference sequence). This CDR3 comprises 12 residues. V was clipped by 5 bases and J by 5 bases, with 7 bases between them. The CDR3 DNA follows: TGTGCCAGCAGCCTCCCTAACAATGAGCAGTTCTTC. Its translation: CASSLPNNEQFF.

In its sample, this clonotype was seen a few times. The rearrangement joins TRBV28 to TRBJ2-7, with 7 bases fitting TRBD2. Germline CDR1 is MDHEN and CDR2 is SYDVKM. This CDR3 is built from 15 residues. Trimming cost V 6 bases and J 3 bases; bases outside gene matches: 11. CDR3 sequence (DNA): TGTGCCAGCAGGAGCGGGACCCTATCCCACTACGAGCAGTACTTC. Translation: CASRSGTLSHYEQYF.

V usage is TRBV12-3 or TRBV12-4 and J usage is TRBJ2-4; no clear D. CDR3 length equals 15 residues. Trimming stripped 5 bases from V and 0 bases from J, with 11 bases between. CDR3 amino acids: CASSAYTLAKNIQYF. CDR3 in DNA: TGTGCCAGCAGTGCCTATACCTTAGCCAAAAACATTCAGTACTTC.

The CDR3 protein is CASSPGMSYEQYF. CDR3 in DNA: TGCGCCAGCAGCCCTGGGATGTCCTACGAGCAGTACTTC. This chain joins TRBV5-1 and TRBJ2-7, with D uncertain. CDR3 length: 13 amino acids. Germline V gene data show CDR1 as SGHRS and CDR2 as YFSETQ. Trimming cost V 4 bases and J 1 base, with 9 bases left between them.

The CDR3 coding sequence is TGTGCCAGCAACGGGGGACAGGTGGGCTACGAGCAGTACTTC. Translated, it gives CASNGGQVGYEQYF. The chain employs TRBV9 and TRBJ2-7, with 8 bases aligning to TRBD1. Germline V CDR1 and CDR2: SGDLS, YYNGEE. The V gene end was trimmed by 6 bases and the J gene end by 3 bases; junction bases not matched to a gene: 8. The CDR3 is 14 amino acids. Full variable domain (remainder filled in from reference TRBV9 and TRBJ2-7): DSGVTQTPKHLITATGQRVTLRCSPRSGDLSVYWYQQSLDQGLQFLIQYYNGEERAKGNILERFSAQQFPDLHSELNLSSLELGDSALYFCASNGGQVGYEQYFGPGTRLTVT.

This clonotype was detected only a few times. J is TRBJ1-1 and V is TRBV20-1, with D possibly being TRBD1 (6 bases). Per the germline V gene, CDR1 is DFQATT and CDR2 is SNEGSKA (reference sequence). V shed 1 base and J shed 6 bases, with 15 bases lying between them. The CDR3 spans 14 residues. CDR3 region: CSARVAGDGPEAFF. CDR3 DNA: TGCAGTGCTAGAGTAGCAGGGGATGGGCCTGAAGCTTTCTTT.

V is TRBV6-1 and J is TRBJ2-5, with 10 bases lining up with TRBD2. J gave up 1 base and V 4 bases, and 9 bases lay outside the gene matches. Looked up from germline, CDR1 is MNHNS and CDR2 is SASEGT. The CDR3 has 17 amino acids. The CDR3 DNA sequence: TGTGCCAGCAGTGCGCTAGCGGGAGTGGTATTCCAAGAGACCCAGTACTTC. It yields the protein CASSALAGVVFQETQYF.

Many counts were recorded for this clonotype. V is TRBV30 and J is TRBJ1-2; 7 nucleotides match TRBD1. Looked up from germline, CDR1 is GTSNPN and CDR2 is SVGIG (reference sequence). CDR3 length equals 12 residues. V gave up 5 bases and J gave up 4 bases; unmatched junction bases: 4. CDR3 DNA: TGTGCCTGGGTGGGGGACAGCTATGGCTACACCTTC. Translating it yields CAWVGDSYGYTF.

This clonotype was seen repeatedly, ten times or more. The V call is TRBV4-3, the J call TRBJ2-1; TRBD2 matches at 9 bases. There are 15 residues in the CDR3. With 0 bases clipped from V and 5 bases from J, the junction kept 2 bases outside the gene matches. Germline CDR1 and CDR2: LGHNA and YSLEER. CDR3 in DNA: TGCGCCAGCAGCCAAGACCTAGCGGGGAACAATGAGCAGTTCTTC. It yields the protein CASSQDLAGNNEQFF.

V and J are TRBV28 and TRBJ2-5, with TRBD1 identical over 9 bases. CDR3 length: 16 residues. Germline CDR1 is MDHEN and CDR2 is SYDVKM. V trimming: 4 bases; J trimming: 5 bases; junction bases outside the gene matches: 11. Written as DNA, the CDR3 is TGTGCCAGCAGTTCTCCCGGACAGGGGATCGGGGAGACCCAGTACTTC. Its translation is CASSSPGQGIGETQYF.

The sample holds many counts of this clonotype. The chain joins TRBV7-9 to TRBJ2-7; 9 bases line up with TRBD1. CDR3 length equals 14 residues. Germline V gene data show CDR1 as SEHNR and CDR2 as FQNEAQ (reference sequence). V shed 7 bases, J shed 6 bases, and the junction held 10 bases outside the gene matches. The DNA of the CDR3 is TGTGCCAGCACCACCGGGACAGGGTTTTCCGAGCAGTACTTC. Protein sequence: CASTTGTGFSEQYF.

This clonotype was seen a handful of times. This chain uses TRBV24-1 with TRBJ2-1, with 13 bases aligning to TRBD2. The length of the CDR3 is 13 residues. The V and J ends lost 9 bases and 9 bases, in that order; junction bases with no gene match: 4. Germline CDR1 reads KGHDR; CDR2 reads SFDVKD. CDR3 sequence reads: CATGLAGAGEQFF. In DNA form, the CDR3 reads TGTGCCACCGGACTAGCGGGAGCAGGTGAGCAGTTCTTC.

The table lists this clonotype with many counts. The rearrangement joins TRBV7-3 to TRBJ1-4; 8 bases match TRBD1. CDR1 and CDR2 from the germline V gene are SGHTA and FQGTGA. This CDR3 is 20 amino acids long. After removal of 2 bases from V and 7 bases from J, the junction contained 21 bases not matched to a gene. Here the CDR3 DNA reads TGTGCCAGCAGCTTATTGAGAAAGGGGACAGGCAAGCAGTTCTGTGAAAAACTGTTTTTT. As protein: CASSLLRKGTGKQFCEKLFF.

This clonotype appeared a single time. The chain combines TRBV7-2 with TRBJ1-3, with D uncertain. V shed 2 bases and J shed 3 bases, with 8 bases lying between them. The CDR3 loop spans 14 amino acids. From germline, CDR1 is SGHTA and CDR2 FQGNSA. CDR3 loop: CASSLRRGGNTIYF. CDR3 nucleotides: TGTGCCAGCAGCTTACGGCGCGGTGGAAACACCATATATTTT.

This clonotype was seen a handful of times. The chain has TRBV24-1 and TRBJ2-3; D possibly corresponds to TRBD2 (5 bases). Trimming took 4 bases from V and 4 from J, leaving 14 bases between them. Germline CDR1 KGHDR, CDR2 SFDVKD. The CDR3 covers 15 residues. The CDR3 loop reads CATSDPTEVPDTQYF. The CDR3 region has the DNA TGTGCCACCAGTGACCCGACGGAGGTCCCAGATACGCAGTATTTT.

This chain joins TRBV25-1 and TRBJ1-2; the D is unclear. Germline CDR1 MGHDK, CDR2 SYGVNS. V lost 3 bases and J lost 2, with 7 bases in between. CDR3 size: 13 residues. The CDR3 DNA is TGTGCCAGCAGTGAGCCAGGAAACTATGGCTACACCTTC. This encodes CASSEPGNYGYTF.

V gene TRBV2 combines with J gene TRBJ2-1; TRBD2 might be the D (7 bases). V lost 1 base and J 2 bases, leaving 9 bases between the germline ends. The germline gives CDR1 SNHLY, CDR2 FYNNEI. The CDR3 has 15 residues. The CDR3 nucleotides are TGTGCCAGCAGTGAAGGGGGGGGCCCCTACAATGAGCAGTTCTTC. Translation: CASSEGGGPYNEQFF.

In its sample, this clonotype was seen once. The chain recombines TRBV4-1 with TRBJ2-1; TRBD2 might be the D (5 bases). V was pared by 0 bases and J by 4 bases, with 13 bases between. CDR1 and CDR2 from the germline V gene are MGHRA and YSYEKL. The CDR3 runs to 16 residues. The CDR3 spells CASSQEVGLAYNEQFF. In DNA, the CDR3 is TGCGCCAGCAGCCAAGAAGTTGGGCTAGCTTACAATGAGCAGTTCTTC.

This clonotype was seen a few times. This sequence joins TRBV4-1 and TRBJ2-1; TRBD2 aligns across 12 bases. The J segment lost 7 bases and the V segment lost 0 bases, leaving 4 bases of the junction unmatched. CDR1 is MGHRA, CDR2 YSYEKL, per germline. The CDR3 extends over 16 amino acids. The CDR3 is CASSQERLAGANEQFF. CDR3 bases: TGCGCCAGCAGCCAAGAAAGACTAGCGGGAGCGAATGAGCAGTTCTTC.

The chain is built from TRBV28 and TRBJ2-1, with unresolved D. Between the trimmed V and J ends, which lost 1 base and 8 bases, there was a span of 15 bases. Germline CDR1 and CDR2: MDHEN and SYDVKM. The CDR3 is 15 amino acids. CDR3 region: CASSLSFGPADEQFF. CDR3 nucleotide sequence: TGTGCCAGCAGTTTATCTTTCGGGCCGGCGGATGAGCAGTTCTTC.

This sequence joins TRBV5-1 and TRBJ2-2; D is uncertain. V lost 4 bases and J lost 2, with 15 bases in between. The CDR3 is made up of 16 amino acids. Germline V CDR1 and CDR2: SGHRS, YFSETQ. Here the CDR3 DNA reads TGCGCCAGCAGCATCTCCCGGAACACTAACACCGGGGAGCTGTTTTTT. It codes for CASSISRNTNTGELFF. The whole variable domain, filled in from reference TRBV5-1 and TRBJ2-2, reads KAGVTQTPRYLIKTRGQQVTLSCSPISGHRSVSWYQQTPGQGLQFLFEYFSETQRNKGNFPGRFSGRQFSNSRSEMNVSTLELGDSALYLCASSISRNTNTGELFFGEGSRLTVL.

V is TRBV4-1 and J is TRBJ2-7, with 10 bases aligning to TRBD1. The CDR3 sequence is 15 residues long. Germline V CDR1 and CDR2: MGHRA, YSYEKL. The J segment lost 2 bases and the V segment lost 4 bases, leaving 5 bases of the junction unmatched. CDR3 sequence reads: CASSRGQGVTYEQYF. CDR3 nucleotide sequence: TGCGCCAGCAGCCGCGGACAGGGGGTCACCTACGAGCAGTACTTC.

The chain links TRBV4-1 to TRBJ1-1; tentative D call: TRBD1 (5 bases). CDR3 length: 15 residues. V shed 3 bases and J shed 4 bases, with 15 bases lying between them. In germline, CDR1 is MGHRA, CDR2 YSYEKL. This CDR3 is CASSHSDGGFTEAFF. CDR3 DNA sequence: TGCGCCAGCAGCCATAGCGATGGGGGATTCACTGAAGCTTTCTTT.

V gene TRBV3-1 combines with J gene TRBJ2-2; a weak D match, TRBD1 (7 bases). Germline V gives CDR1 LGHDT, CDR2 YNNKEL (reference sequence). The CDR3 consists of 16 residues. Trimming removed 0 bases at V and 5 bases at J, with 13 bases between. Here the CDR3 reads CASSQEGGGYTGELFF. CDR3 DNA sequence: TGTGCCAGCAGCCAAGAAGGAGGGGGCTATACCGGGGAGCTGTTTTTT.